The sequence of this T cell receptor (beta chain) was determined in a study of CD8 T cells in ankylosing spondylitis. This clonotype was picked up a small number of times. Generation of TCR beta libraries employed quantitative 5'-RACE incorporating molecular barcodes. A single record per CDR3 protein comes from TCRdb applying MiXCR to the 5' RACE reads. Of about 240,000 distinct CDR3 sequences listed, approximately 11% were seen once; the top ten hold 6.8%. This clonotype was sampled from a male donor with ankylosing spondylitis or in good health (not recorded which). Source material: blood, either unsorted or a sorted T cell fraction (not recorded which).

The CDR3 is CASSFEGGGGEQFF. As DNA, the CDR3 is TGTGCCAGCAGCTTCGAAGGGGGGGGTGGTGAGCAGTTCTTC. This chain connects TRBV13 to TRBJ2-1; D possibly corresponds to TRBD2 (7 bases). Germline-derived CDR1 and CDR2 are PRHDT and FYEKMQ (reference sequence). The CDR3 contains 14 residues. Trimming stripped 3 bases from V and 9 bases from J, with 15 bases between.